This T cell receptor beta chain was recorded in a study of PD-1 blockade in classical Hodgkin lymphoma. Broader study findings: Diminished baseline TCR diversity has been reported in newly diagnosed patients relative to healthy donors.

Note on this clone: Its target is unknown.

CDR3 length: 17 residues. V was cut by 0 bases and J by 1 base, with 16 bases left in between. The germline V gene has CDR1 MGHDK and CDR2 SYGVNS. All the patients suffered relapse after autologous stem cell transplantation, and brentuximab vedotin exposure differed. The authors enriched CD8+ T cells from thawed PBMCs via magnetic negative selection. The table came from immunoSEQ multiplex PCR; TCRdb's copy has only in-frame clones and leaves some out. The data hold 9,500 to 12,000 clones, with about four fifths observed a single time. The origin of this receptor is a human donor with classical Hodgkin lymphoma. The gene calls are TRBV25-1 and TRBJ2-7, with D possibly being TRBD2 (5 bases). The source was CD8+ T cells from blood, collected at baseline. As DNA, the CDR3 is TGTGCCAGCAGTGAATATCAGGAGGCTAGTTCGTCCTACGAGCAGTACTTC. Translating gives CASSEYQEASSSYEQYF.